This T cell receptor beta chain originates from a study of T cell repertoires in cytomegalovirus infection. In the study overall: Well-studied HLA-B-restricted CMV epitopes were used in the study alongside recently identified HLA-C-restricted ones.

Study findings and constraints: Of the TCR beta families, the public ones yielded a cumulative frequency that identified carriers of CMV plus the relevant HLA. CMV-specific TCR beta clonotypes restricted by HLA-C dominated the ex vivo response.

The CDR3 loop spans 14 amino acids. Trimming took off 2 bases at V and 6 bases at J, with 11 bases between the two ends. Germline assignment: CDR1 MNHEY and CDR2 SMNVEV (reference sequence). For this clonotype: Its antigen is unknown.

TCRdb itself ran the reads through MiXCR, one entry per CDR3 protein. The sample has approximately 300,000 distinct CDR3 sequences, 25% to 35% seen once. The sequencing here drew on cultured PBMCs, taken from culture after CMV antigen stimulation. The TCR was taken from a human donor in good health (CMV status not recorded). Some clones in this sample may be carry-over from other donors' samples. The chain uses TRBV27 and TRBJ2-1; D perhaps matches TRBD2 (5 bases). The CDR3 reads CASSLLAQANEQFF. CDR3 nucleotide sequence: TGTGCCAGCAGTTTACTAGCCCAGGCCAATGAGCAGTTCTTC.